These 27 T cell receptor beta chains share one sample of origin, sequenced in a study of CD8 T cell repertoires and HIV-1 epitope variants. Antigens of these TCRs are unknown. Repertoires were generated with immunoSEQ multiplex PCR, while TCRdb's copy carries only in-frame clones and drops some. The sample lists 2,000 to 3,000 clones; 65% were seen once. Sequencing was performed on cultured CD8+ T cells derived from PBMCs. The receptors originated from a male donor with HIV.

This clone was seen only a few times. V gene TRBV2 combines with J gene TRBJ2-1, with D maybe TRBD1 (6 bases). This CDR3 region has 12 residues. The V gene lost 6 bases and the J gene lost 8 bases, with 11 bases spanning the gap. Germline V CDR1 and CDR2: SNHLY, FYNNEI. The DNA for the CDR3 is TGTGCCAGCAGCTGGGCAGGGGATGAGCAGTTCTTC. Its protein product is CASSWAGDEQFF. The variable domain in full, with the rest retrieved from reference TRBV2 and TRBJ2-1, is EPEVTQTPSHQVTQMGQEVILRCVPISNHLYFYWYRQILGQKVEFLVSFYNNEISEKSEIFDDQFSVERPDGSNFTLKIRSTKLEDSAMYFCASSWAGDEQFFGPGTRLTVL.

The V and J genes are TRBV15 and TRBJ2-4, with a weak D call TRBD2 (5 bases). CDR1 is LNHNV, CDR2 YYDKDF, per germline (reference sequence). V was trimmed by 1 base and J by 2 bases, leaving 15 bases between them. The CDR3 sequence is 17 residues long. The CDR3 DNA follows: TGTGCCACCAGCAGAGCCCGATTCTCCGGGACCAAAAACATTCAGTACTTC. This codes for CATSRARFSGTKNIQYF.

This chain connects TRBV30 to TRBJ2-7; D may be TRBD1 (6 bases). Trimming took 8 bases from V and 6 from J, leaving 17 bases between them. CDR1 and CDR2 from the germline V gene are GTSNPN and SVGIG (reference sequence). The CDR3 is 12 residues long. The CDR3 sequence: CAGDLTGSEQYF. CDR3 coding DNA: TGTGCCGGGGACCTCACAGGGTCCGAGCAGTACTTC.

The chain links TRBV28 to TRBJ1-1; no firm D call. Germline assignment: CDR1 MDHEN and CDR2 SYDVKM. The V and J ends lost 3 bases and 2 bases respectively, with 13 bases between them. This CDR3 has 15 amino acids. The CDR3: CASSLRLVANTEAFF. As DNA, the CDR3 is TGTGCCAGCAGTTTGCGGCTGGTAGCTAACACTGAAGCTTTCTTT.

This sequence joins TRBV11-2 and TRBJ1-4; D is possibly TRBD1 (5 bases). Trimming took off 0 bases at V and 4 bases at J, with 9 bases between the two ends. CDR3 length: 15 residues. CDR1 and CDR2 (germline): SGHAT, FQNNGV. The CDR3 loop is CASSLDAGRNEKLFF. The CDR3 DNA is TGTGCCAGCAGCTTAGACGCAGGGCGTAATGAAAAACTGTTTTTT. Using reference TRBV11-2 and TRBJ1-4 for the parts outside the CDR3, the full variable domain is EAGVAQSPRYKIIEKRQSVAFWCNPISGHATLYWYQQILGQGPKLLIQFQNNGVVDDSQLPKDRFSAERLKGVDSTLKIQPAKLEDSAVYLCASSLDAGRNEKLFFGSGTQLSVL.

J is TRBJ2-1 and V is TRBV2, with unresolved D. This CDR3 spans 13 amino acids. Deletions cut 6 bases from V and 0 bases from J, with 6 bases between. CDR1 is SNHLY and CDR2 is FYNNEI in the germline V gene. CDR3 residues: CASSYSSYNEQFF. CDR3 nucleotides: TGTGCCAGCAGCTATAGCTCCTACAATGAGCAGTTCTTC. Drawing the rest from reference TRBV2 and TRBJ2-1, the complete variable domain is EPEVTQTPSHQVTQMGQEVILRCVPISNHLYFYWYRQILGQKVEFLVSFYNNEISEKSEIFDDQFSVERPDGSNFTLKIRSTKLEDSAMYFCASSYSSYNEQFFGPGTRLTVL.

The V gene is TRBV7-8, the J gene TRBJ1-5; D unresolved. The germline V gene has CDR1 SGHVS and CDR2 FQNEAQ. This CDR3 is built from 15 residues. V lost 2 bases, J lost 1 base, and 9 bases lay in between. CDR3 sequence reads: CASSLRRVSNQPQHF. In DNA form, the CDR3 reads TGTGCCAGCAGCTTACGCCGGGTCAGCAATCAGCCCCAGCATTTT.

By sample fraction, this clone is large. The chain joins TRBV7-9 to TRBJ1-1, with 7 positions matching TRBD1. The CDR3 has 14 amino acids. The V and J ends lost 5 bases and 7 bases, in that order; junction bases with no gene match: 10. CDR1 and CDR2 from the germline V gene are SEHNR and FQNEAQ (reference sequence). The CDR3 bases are TGTGCCAGCAGCCTATCAGGGGGTAGCTATGAAGCTTTCTTT. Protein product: CASSLSGGSYEAFF.

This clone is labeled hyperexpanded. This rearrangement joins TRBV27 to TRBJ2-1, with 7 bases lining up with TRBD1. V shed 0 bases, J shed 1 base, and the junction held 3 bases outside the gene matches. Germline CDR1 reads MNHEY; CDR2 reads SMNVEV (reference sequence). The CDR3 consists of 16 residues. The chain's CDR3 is CASSLSQGISYNEQFF. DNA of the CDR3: TGTGCCAGCAGTTTATCACAGGGGATATCCTACAATGAGCAGTTCTTC.

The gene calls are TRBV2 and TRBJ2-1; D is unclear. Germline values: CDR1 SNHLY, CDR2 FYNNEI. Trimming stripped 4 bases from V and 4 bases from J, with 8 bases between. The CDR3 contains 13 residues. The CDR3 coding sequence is TGTGCCAGCAGTGTAATTGGATACAATGAGCAGTTCTTC. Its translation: CASSVIGYNEQFF. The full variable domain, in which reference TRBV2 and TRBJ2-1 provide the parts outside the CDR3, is EPEVTQTPSHQVTQMGQEVILRCVPISNHLYFYWYRQILGQKVEFLVSFYNNEISEKSEIFDDQFSVERPDGSNFTLKIRSTKLEDSAMYFCASSVIGYNEQFFGPGTRLTVL.

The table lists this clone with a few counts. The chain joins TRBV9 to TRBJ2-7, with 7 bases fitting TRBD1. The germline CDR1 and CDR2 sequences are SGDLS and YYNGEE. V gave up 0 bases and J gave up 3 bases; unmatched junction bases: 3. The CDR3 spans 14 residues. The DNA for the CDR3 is TGTGCCAGCAGCGTAGGTTCAGGGGGCTACGAGCAGTACTTC. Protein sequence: CASSVGSGGYEQYF.

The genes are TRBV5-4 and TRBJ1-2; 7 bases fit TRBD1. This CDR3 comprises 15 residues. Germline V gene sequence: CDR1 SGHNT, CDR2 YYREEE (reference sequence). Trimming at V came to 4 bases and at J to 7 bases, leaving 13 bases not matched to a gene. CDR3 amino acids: CASSLGDSGRGGYTF. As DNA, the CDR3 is TGTGCCAGCAGCCTAGGGGACAGCGGGAGGGGTGGCTACACCTTC.

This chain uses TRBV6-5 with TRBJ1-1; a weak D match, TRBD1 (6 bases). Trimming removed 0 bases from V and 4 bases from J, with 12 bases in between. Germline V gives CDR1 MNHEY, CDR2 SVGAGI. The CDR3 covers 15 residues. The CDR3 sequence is CASSYSDSSVTEAFF. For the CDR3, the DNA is TGTGCCAGCAGTTACTCGGACAGTTCGGTCACTGAAGCTTTCTTT.

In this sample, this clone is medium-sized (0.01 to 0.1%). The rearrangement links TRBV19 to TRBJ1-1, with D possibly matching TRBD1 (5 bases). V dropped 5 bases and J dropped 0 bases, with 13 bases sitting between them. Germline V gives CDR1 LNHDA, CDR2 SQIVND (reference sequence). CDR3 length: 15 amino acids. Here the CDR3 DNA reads TGTGCCAGTAGTGATTACGGGGCTCTGAACACTGAAGCTTTCTTT. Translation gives CASSDYGALNTEAFF.

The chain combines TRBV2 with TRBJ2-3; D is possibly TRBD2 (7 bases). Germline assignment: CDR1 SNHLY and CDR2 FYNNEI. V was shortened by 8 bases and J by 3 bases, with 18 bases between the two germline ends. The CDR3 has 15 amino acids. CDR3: CASRMGGGWTDTQYF. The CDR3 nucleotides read TGTGCCAGCCGAATGGGAGGGGGTTGGACAGATACGCAGTATTTT.

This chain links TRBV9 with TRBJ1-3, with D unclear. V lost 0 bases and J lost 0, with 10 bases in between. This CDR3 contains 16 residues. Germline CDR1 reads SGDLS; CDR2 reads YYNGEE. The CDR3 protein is CASSVGPRLSGNTIYF. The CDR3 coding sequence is TGTGCCAGCAGCGTAGGACCGCGACTCTCTGGAAACACCATATATTTT.

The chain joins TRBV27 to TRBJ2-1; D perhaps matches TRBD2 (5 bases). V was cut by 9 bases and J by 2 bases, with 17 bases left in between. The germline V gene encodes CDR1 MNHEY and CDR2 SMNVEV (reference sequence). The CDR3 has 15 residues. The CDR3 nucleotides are TGTGCCAGTTCCCTCGGGGAGTCCCCCTACAATGAGCAGTTCTTC. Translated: CASSLGESPYNEQFF.

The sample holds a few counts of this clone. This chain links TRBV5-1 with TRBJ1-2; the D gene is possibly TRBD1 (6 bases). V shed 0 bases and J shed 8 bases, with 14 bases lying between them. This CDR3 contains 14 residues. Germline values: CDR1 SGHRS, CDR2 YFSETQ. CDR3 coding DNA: TGCGCCAGCAGCTTGGCCACAGGGTCAGGGGGCTACACCTTC. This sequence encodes CASSLATGSGGYTF.

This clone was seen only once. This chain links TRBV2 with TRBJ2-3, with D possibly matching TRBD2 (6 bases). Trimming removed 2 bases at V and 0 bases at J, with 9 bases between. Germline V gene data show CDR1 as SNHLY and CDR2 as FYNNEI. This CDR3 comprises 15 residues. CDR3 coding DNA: TGTGCCAGCAGTGAAATGGGGGGTAGCACAGATACGCAGTATTTT. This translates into CASSEMGGSTDTQYF.

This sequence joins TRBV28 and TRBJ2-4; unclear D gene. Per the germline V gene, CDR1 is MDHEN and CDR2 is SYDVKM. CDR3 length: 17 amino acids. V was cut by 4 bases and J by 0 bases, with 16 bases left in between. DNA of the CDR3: TGTGCCAGCAGTTCCCCGCGAAAAGGGTTAGCCAAAAACATTCAGTACTTC. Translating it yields CASSSPRKGLAKNIQYF.

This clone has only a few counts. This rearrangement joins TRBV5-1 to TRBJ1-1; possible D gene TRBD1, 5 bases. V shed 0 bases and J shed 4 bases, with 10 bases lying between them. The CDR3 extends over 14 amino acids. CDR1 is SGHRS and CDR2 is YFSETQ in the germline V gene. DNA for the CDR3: TGCGCCAGCAGCTTGGTTGGAAGGGGCACTGAAGCTTTCTTT. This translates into CASSLVGRGTEAFF.

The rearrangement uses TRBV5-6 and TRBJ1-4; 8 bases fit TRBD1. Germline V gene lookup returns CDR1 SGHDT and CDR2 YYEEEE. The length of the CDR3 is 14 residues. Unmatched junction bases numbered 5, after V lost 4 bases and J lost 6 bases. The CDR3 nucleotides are TGTGCCAGCAGCACCGACAGGGGATATGAAAAACTGTTTTTT. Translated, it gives CASSTDRGYEKLFF.

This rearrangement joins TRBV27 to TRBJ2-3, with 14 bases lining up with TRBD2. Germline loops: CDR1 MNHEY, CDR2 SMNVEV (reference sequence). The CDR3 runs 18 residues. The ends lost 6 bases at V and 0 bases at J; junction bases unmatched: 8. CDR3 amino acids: CASRPTTSGRASTDTQYF. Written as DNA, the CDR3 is TGTGCCAGCAGACCCACGACTAGCGGGAGGGCTAGCACAGATACGCAGTATTTT.

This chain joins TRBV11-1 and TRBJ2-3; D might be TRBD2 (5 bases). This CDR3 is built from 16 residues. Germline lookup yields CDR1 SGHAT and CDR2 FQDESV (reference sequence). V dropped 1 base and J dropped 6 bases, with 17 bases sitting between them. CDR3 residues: CASSLVPSLTGDTQYF. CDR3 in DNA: TGTGCCAGCAGCTTAGTCCCTAGCCTAACTGGGGATACGCAGTATTTT. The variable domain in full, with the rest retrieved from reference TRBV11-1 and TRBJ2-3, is EAEVAQSPRYKITEKSQAVAFWCDPISGHATLYWYRQILGQGPELLVQFQDESVVDDSQLPKDRFSAERLKGVDSTLKIQPAELGDSAMYLCASSLVPSLTGDTQYFGPGTRLTVL.

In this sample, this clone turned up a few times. CDR3 amino acids: CASRLQGNTEAFF. For the CDR3, the DNA is TGTGCCAGCAGACTACAGGGGAACACTGAAGCTTTCTTT. The gene calls are TRBV2 and TRBJ1-1, with a tentative D call TRBD1 (6 bases). The germline V and J ends were trimmed by 6 bases and 1 base, with 9 bases remaining between them. The length of the CDR3 is 13 residues. CDR1 SNHLY and CDR2 FYNNEI come from the germline V gene.

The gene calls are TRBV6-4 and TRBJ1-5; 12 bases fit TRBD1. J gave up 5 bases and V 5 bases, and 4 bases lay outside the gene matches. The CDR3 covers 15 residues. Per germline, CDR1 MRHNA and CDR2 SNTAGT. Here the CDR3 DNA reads TGTGCCAGCAGTCACGGGACAGGGGGCGATCAGCCCCAGCATTTT. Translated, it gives CASSHGTGGDQPQHF.

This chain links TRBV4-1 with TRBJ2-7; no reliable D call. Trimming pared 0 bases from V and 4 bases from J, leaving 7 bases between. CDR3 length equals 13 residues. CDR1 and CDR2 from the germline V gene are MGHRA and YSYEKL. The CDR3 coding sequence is TGCGCCAGCAGCCAAGAGGACGGATACGAGCAGTACTTC. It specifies CASSQEDGYEQYF.